This TCR beta chain derives from a study of neurological immune-mediated disorders. Study-wide results and caveats: The study found no CDR3 amino acid sequences shared by expanded clones across subjects, suggesting private repertoires in all groups. The most TCR clonal expansion was seen in HTLV-1-associated myelopathy, and the least was seen in multiple sclerosis, which fell below healthy controls.

One entry per CDR3 protein, called by TCRdb with MiXCR from the 5' RACE reads. The sample holds tens of thousands of distinct CDR3 sequences, 12% seen once. This clonotype was seen at least ten times. Its antigen is unknown. The time point denotes: longitudinal time-point 3. For the unsorted libraries, 2 million PBMCs stored at -80 C served as input. Germline assignment: CDR1 SGHRS and CDR2 YFSETQ. V lost 4 bases, J lost 2 bases, and 13 bases lay in between. The CDR3 is made up of 14 amino acids. This rearrangement joins TRBV5-1 to TRBJ2-7, with TRBD1 as a possible D gene (5 bases). Material: PBMCs. The TCR sequence derives from a male donor with HTLV-1-associated myelopathy (HAM/TSP). CDR3 sequence: CASSALTVTYEQYF. The CDR3 DNA reads as TGCGCCAGCAGCGCCCTGACAGTCACCTACGAGCAGTACTTC.